This T cell receptor (beta chain) comes out of a study of blood T cell repertoires in COVID-19. Study-wide context: Samples of COVID-19 (acute and convalescent) were obtained from the United States, Italy and Spain. Nucleic acid was either cDNA or gDNA, and it came from T cells, B-cell-depleted T cells, or PBMCs.

Libraries were prepared by immunoSEQ multiplex PCR; TCRdb keeps only in-frame clonotypes and omits some of them. The sample carries more than 200,000 clones, more than 70% recorded once. The Seattle site enrolled patients during active infection and followed them longitudinally. Germline loops: CDR1 MRHNA, CDR2 SNTAGT. The V segment lost 7 bases and the J segment 0 bases; nucleotides outside the gene matches: 11. The CDR3 is made up of 17 amino acids. This sequence originates from a woman aged 25 to 39 with COVID-19, enrolled during active disease. The sample comprised peripheral blood. This chain connects TRBV6-4 to TRBJ2-3; TRBD2 matches at 9 bases. The CDR3 DNA sequence: TGTGCCAGCAAGTCCTCGGCGGGAGGGGATAGCACAGATACGCAGTATTTT. Translating it yields CASKSSAGGDSTDTQYF.